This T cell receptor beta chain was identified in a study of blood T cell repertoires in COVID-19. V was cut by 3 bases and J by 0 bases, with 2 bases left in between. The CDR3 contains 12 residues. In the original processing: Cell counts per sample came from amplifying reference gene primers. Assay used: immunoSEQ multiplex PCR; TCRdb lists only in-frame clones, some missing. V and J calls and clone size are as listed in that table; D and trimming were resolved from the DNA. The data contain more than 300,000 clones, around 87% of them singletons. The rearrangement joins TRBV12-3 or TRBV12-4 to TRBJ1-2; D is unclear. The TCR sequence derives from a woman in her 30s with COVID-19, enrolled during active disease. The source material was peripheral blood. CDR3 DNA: TGTGCCAGCAGTTTCACTAACTATGGCTACACCTTC. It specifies CASSFTNYGYTF.